The clone carrying this T cell receptor beta chain has a count of ten or more. Its antigen is undetermined. This entry belongs to a study of identical twins. All donors were healthy, and all were Caucasian. The V end was cut by 4 bases, the J end by 1 base, with 10 bases between. This CDR3 comprises 14 residues. CDR1 SGHDT and CDR2 YYEEEE come from the germline V gene. Study-wide results and limits: Abundant beta clonotypes from cord blood bore fewer insertions; memory repertoires lacked this pattern.

Each cDNA held unique molecular identifiers, and template switching gave it a universal primer site. From the 5' RACE reads, TCRdb called clonotypes with MiXCR, one entry per CDR3 protein. The repertoire includes 150,000 or so distinct CDR3 sequences, roughly 3.5% of them detected once, and roughly 8% sits in the top ten. The receptor was derived from a man between 18 and 35 years old in good health. The material sequenced was memory T cells sorted from blood. The chain employs TRBV5-6 and TRBJ2-3; D might be TRBD1 (6 bases). CDR3 region: CASSVQGRTDTQYF. The DNA of the CDR3 is TGTGCCAGCAGCGTGCAGGGGCGCACAGATACGCAGTATTTT. Variable domain in full (rest from reference TRBV5-6 and TRBJ2-3): DAGVTQSPTHLIKTRGQQVTLRCSPKSGHDTVSWYQQALGQGPQFIFQYYEEEERQRGNFPDRFSGHQFPNYSSELNVNALLLGDSALYLCASSVQGRTDTQYFGPGTRLTVL.